The clone carrying this TCR beta chain has a count of ten or more. Its antigen is undetermined. TCRdb processed the multiplex PCR reads anew with MiXCR; each CDR3 protein has one entry. The table includes 100,000 to 150,000 distinct CDR3 sequences, approximately 20% detected once. Samples came from axillary lymph nodes draining the breast cancer. Germline CDR1 and CDR2: DFQATT and SNEGSKA (reference sequence). CDR3 length: 14 amino acids. Trimming cost V 2 bases and J 0 bases; bases outside gene matches: 3. This record belongs to a study of breast tumors, draining lymph nodes, adjacent tissues. General study points: The data were judged consistent with most tumor T cells coming from lymph node and expanding in tumor. Data only fit, rather than demonstrated, lymph node origin of most tumor T cells. Tumor repertoires ranked between lymph nodes and nontumor tissue in diversity, with V and J gene preferences. Compared with basal-like, luminal-like tumors shared significantly more repertoire with nontumor tissue.

This chain connects TRBV20-1 to TRBJ2-7, with TRBD2 matching 8 bases. The sequencing sample was made of axillary lymph node tissue. The origin of this receptor is a female donor with breast cancer. Some clones in this sample may be carry-over from other donors' samples. CDR3: CSARLAGSSYEQYF. The CDR3 DNA reads TGCAGTGCTAGACTAGCGGGTAGCTCCTACGAGCAGTACTTC.